Given below is one T cell receptor beta chain in context. At one end the junction does not follow the germline gene, possibly because of a read error. The CDR3 consists of 16 residues. From germline, CDR1 is SGHAT and CDR2 FQNNGV. TCRdb reprocessed the PCR reads with MiXCR, giving one entry per CDR3 protein. The data contain around 460,000 distinct CDR3 sequences, about 25% of them seen just once; the ten biggest clones take up around 0.79%. The sample originates from a study of molecular identifiers for immune sequencing clone quantification. The TCR comes from a human donor in good health. Some libraries in this study had Jurkat cell RNA spiked in. Sequenced material: naive CD8+ T cells from blood, with Jurkat cell RNA spiked in. The subset is: FACS-sorted CD8+CD4-CCR7+CD45RA+ naive T cells. V gene TRBV11-2 combines with J gene TRBJ2-7; possible D gene TRBD1, 6 bases. The CDR3 region is CAGSPTYDRYSYEQYF. As DNA, the CDR3 is TGTGCCGGCAGCCCCACCTACGACAGGTACTCCTACGAGCAGTACTTC. Full variable domain (missing parts from reference TRBV11-2 and TRBJ2-7): EAGVAQSPRYKIIEKRQSVAFWCNPISGHATLYWYQQILGQGPKLLIQFQNNGVVDDSQLPKDRFSAERLKGVDSTLKIQPAKLEDSAVYLCAGSPTYDRYSYEQYFGPGTRLTVT.